This TCR beta chain was profiled in a study of blood T cell repertoires in COVID-19. The overall study: The samples span acute and convalescent COVID-19 from the United States, Italy and Spain. Sample material is recorded as cDNA or gDNA derived from T cells, B-cell-depleted T cells, or PBMCs.

V dropped 7 bases and J dropped 3 bases, with 13 bases sitting between them. The CDR3 has 13 amino acids. CDR1 and CDR2 (germline): SGHTA, FQGNSA. Seattle participants joined during active infection and were tracked over time. In the original analysis: Nucleated cell counts were estimated from reference gene primer amplification. The repertoire was sequenced with immunoSEQ multiplex PCR; TCRdb's copy has only in-frame clones and lacks some. V and J calls and clone size are those listed in that table; D and trimming were worked out from the DNA. The sample comprises under 450,000 clones, approximately 86% of which are singletons, and just over 7% rests with the top ten.

This receptor was identified in a woman aged 60-70 years with COVID-19, enrolled during active disease. What was sequenced was peripheral blood. The rearrangement links TRBV7-2 to TRBJ2-7; D may be TRBD1 (5 bases). The CDR3 loop reads CASNGHTDYEQYF. CDR3 bases: TGTGCCAGCAACGGACATACCGACTACGAGCAGTACTTC.